In its sample, the clone carrying this TCR beta chain was seen a few times. Using a J-beta primer mix together with a sample-barcoded 5' primer, a second PCR was run for 7 to 11 cycles. Each cDNA molecule carried a tag from a template-switch adaptor that contained 12 random nucleotides. Every sample produced at least 3 million CDR3-containing paired-end reads. TCRdb fed the 5' RACE reads into MiXCR, producing one record per CDR3 protein. The table shows some 1,800,000 distinct CDR3 sequences, with about two fifths occurring only once. The sample is drawn from a study of blood T cells in healthy people across ages. This CDR3 region has 15 residues. Trimming removed 4 bases at V and 0 bases at J, with 12 bases between. Germline V gene sequence: CDR1 SGHVS, CDR2 FQNEAQ.

The sample comprised blood. This sequence originates from a human donor in good health. The chain combines TRBV7-8 with TRBJ2-5; TRBD1 might be the D (6 bases). Here the CDR3 DNA reads TGTGCCAGCAGCTCCCGAACAGGGAACCAAGAGACCCAGTACTTC. Residues: CASSSRTGNQETQYF.